This T cell receptor beta chain stems from a study of blood T cells in healthy people across ages (dated by TCRdb to about 2015). A note on the overall study: In model experiments, template switching captured about one uniquely barcoded TCR beta cDNA molecule for every two T cells. Four age groups were formed from the donors: young (average 16 years), middle-aged (approximately 40), aged (approximately 60) and long-lived (approximately 78). To track age-related changes in TCR beta repertoire diversity, the study relied on deep sequencing normalized with unique cDNA molecular identifiers. Two additional independent replicas of 1 million unique cDNA reads from the same blood draw were analyzed for two donors (one aged 18 to 30 and one aged 80 or older). To avoid experimental bias, donors of different ages were distributed randomly across sequencing lanes. General conclusions and limits of the study: As age increased, observed TCR beta diversity per million T cells dropped in a roughly linear way, and a significant reduction was already evident by age 40. Compared with the aged group, the long-lived group had more naive CD4+ T cells, fewer expanded clones and increased TCR diversity, suggesting age selection. A strong correlation was found between observed TCR beta diversity and the percentage of naive T cells measured by flow cytometry. Because donor CMV infection status was unknown, age-related changes in expanded clonotypes were potentially confounded. Estimates of total diversity based on one million sequenced T cells were considered lower bounds and underestimates. Conclusive comparison of naive and antigen-experienced compartments was prevented by the profiling of bulk unsorted PBMCs.

The germline V gene provides CDR1 SGHTA and CDR2 FQGNSA. Reading from cysteine to phenylalanine, the CDR3 counts 15 amino acids. Here the CDR3 DNA is all that survives: 45 bases in frame from base 1. The donors were roughly 38 Caucasian individuals from Russia, aged roughly 6 to 90 years, who were systemically healthy. Each donor gave 8 to 10 milliliters of peripheral blood, collected into EDTA-treated Vacutainer tubes. Ficoll-Paque density-gradient centrifugation was used to isolate PBMCs, with at least 6.5 million per sample. Trizol reagent was used to extract total RNA from PBMCs, with at least 5.5 micrograms per sample. Naive CD45RAhigh/CD27high T cell percentages were measured by flow cytometry on a PBMC aliquot from every donor. Receptor amplification or capture employed 5' RACE. TCRdb records Illumina HiSeq 2500 as the sequencer. A second about 7 to 11 cycle PCR used a sample-barcoded 5' primer and a J-beta primer mix. A template-switch 5' adaptor carrying 12 random nucleotides introduced a unique molecular identifier onto each TCR beta cDNA molecule. Each sample yielded at least 3 million CDR3-containing paired-end reads. First-strand cDNA synthesis was performed from all RNA using the Mint cDNA synthesis kit, with priming by a TRBC-specific oligonucleotide. Following uracil-DNA glycosylase treatment, a first 18-cycle PCR with universal primers M1SS and BC2_uni_R was performed on all cDNA. Concerning the study's data processing: Each sample was normalized by randomly selecting 1 million high-quality reads, each carrying a distinct molecular identifier. Reads sharing molecular identifiers were discarded rather than binned into consensus sequences. CDR3 identification, clonotype clustering and error correction used MiTCR with a Q25 quality threshold and the strictest error-elimination algorithm. A nonparametric unseen species model using Euler transformation provided a lower-bound estimate of total TCR beta diversity. TCRdb handled the public reads itself, with Q25 trimming in fastp and clone calling in MiXCR, and kept productive beta chains. All rows with the same CDR3 protein become a single entry with the most common DNA and genes. TCRdb, not the authors, supplied the V and J calls. This sample is represented by about 1.7 million distinct CDR3 sequences; roughly 27% of them were singletons. Of the sample, about 7.7% is held by the ten largest clones.

This clonotype has just a few counts. Its cognate antigen has yet to be identified. The germline gene is not matched at one end of the junction; a read error may be the cause. Sequencing was carried out using blood. The chain couples TRBV7-2 to TRBJ2-3; TRBD1 is a weak D gene call, 7 bases matching. The TCR originated in a woman in her 30s in good health. DNA sequence: TGTGCCAACAGCCCAACCCCGGAGGGGGCCGATACGCAGTATTTT. It translates as CANSPTPEGADTQYF.